These T cell receptor beta chains were read from a single sample in a study of blood T cell repertoires in COVID-19. Method: immunoSEQ multiplex PCR; TCRdb's copy keeps in-frame clones and lacks some. The sample consists of approximately 22,000 clones, 89% of them appearing once. The specimen sequenced was peripheral blood. The origin of the receptors is a human donor in a cohort sampled during active COVID-19. Both conserved end residues are part of each CDR3. The order of the fields is J gene, V gene, D gene, clone size, CDR3 DNA, CDR3 protein. The D gene is left open where the match is weak. Some rows have no size entry. The others give once, few or many, or a class for an expanded clone.

j_call: TRBJ2-1
v_call: TRBV27
d_call: TRBD1
clone_size: .
cdr3_nt: TGTGCCAGCAGTACCAGGGGGATTTTCGGCAATGAGCAGTTCTTC
cdr3_aa: CASSTRGIFGNEQFF

j_call: TRBJ1-2
v_call: TRBV30
d_call: .
clone_size: .
cdr3_nt: TGTGCCTGGAGTGTACTACCCCGGACTTCTCTCTCTAACTATGGCTACACCTTC
cdr3_aa: CAWSVLPRTSLSNYGYTF

j_call: TRBJ2-1
v_call: TRBV6-5
d_call: TRBD1
clone_size: .
cdr3_nt: TGTGCCAGCAGCTCGTACAGGGGAAATGAGCAGTTCTTC
cdr3_aa: CASSSYRGNEQFF

j_call: TRBJ2-1
v_call: TRBV4-1
d_call: TRBD2
clone_size: .
cdr3_nt: TGCGCCAGCAGCCCTATGGTAGCGGGAGGGCCTAGGGATGAGCAGTTCTTC
cdr3_aa: CASSPMVAGGPRDEQFF

j_call: TRBJ1-3
v_call: TRBV3-1/TRBV3-2
d_call: .
clone_size: .
cdr3_nt: TGTGCCAGCAGCCAAGATCTTGTGGGAGGGAAAAACACCATATATTTT
cdr3_aa: CASSQDLVGGKNTIYF

j_call: TRBJ2-5
v_call: TRBV5-1
d_call: .
clone_size: once
cdr3_nt: TGCGCCAGCAGCTTCCAAGAACTCTTAGCGGAGTACCAAGAGACCCAGTACTTC
cdr3_aa: CASSFQELLAEYQETQYF

j_call: TRBJ2-1
v_call: TRBV28
d_call: .
clone_size: .
cdr3_nt: TGTGCCAGCAGTTTAGTGGGGGCATCCTACAATGAGCAGTTCTTC
cdr3_aa: CASSLVGASYNEQFF

j_call: TRBJ2-7
v_call: TRBV3-1/TRBV3-2
d_call: .
clone_size: few
cdr3_nt: TGTGCCAGCAGCCAAGGGAGATACGAGCAGTACTTC
cdr3_aa: CASSQGRYEQYF

j_call: TRBJ2-1
v_call: TRBV11-2
d_call: .
clone_size: once
cdr3_nt: TGTGCCAGCAGCTTATCCGGCGGAGACAATGAGCAGTTCTTC
cdr3_aa: CASSLSGGDNEQFF

j_call: TRBJ2-1
v_call: TRBV7-2
d_call: TRBD2
clone_size: .
cdr3_nt: TGTGCCAGCAGCTTAGGCAGGGAGGGGAAGCAGTTCTTC
cdr3_aa: CASSLGREGKQFF

j_call: TRBJ2-2
v_call: TRBV7-9
d_call: .
clone_size: few
cdr3_nt: TGTGCCAGCAGCTTAGTAGGGGCGGTGACCGGGGAGCTGTTTTTT
cdr3_aa: CASSLVGAVTGELFF

j_call: TRBJ2-7
v_call: TRBV27
d_call: .
clone_size: few
cdr3_nt: TGTGCCAGCAGTGAGGGAAACGAGCAGTACTTC
cdr3_aa: CASSEGNEQYF

j_call: TRBJ1-6
v_call: TRBV6-5
d_call: TRBD1
clone_size: .
cdr3_nt: TGTGCCAGCAGTTCCCGGGGGACAGCCGATTCACCCCTCCACTTT
cdr3_aa: CASSSRGTADSPLHF

j_call: TRBJ1-2
v_call: TRBV19
d_call: .
clone_size: .
cdr3_nt: TGTGCCAGTAGTCCCAGGGTTCTCTCTGGCTACACCTTC
cdr3_aa: CASSPRVLSGYTF

j_call: TRBJ1-1
v_call: TRBV13
d_call: .
clone_size: .
cdr3_nt: TGTGCCAGCAGCTACCTACAGGGAGGGTTAGGAGCTTTCTTT
cdr3_aa: CASSYLQGGLGAFF

j_call: TRBJ2-7
v_call: TRBV7-3
d_call: .
clone_size: .
cdr3_nt: TGTGCCAGCAGCTTAATGGAGGGCTACGAGCAGTACTTC
cdr3_aa: CASSLMEGYEQYF

j_call: TRBJ2-3
v_call: TRBV7-9
d_call: .
clone_size: .
cdr3_nt: TGTGCCAGCAGCCCCAACACAGATACGCAGTATTTT
cdr3_aa: CASSPNTDTQYF

j_call: TRBJ2-1
v_call: TRBV6-4
d_call: TRBD2
clone_size: once
cdr3_nt: TGTGCCAGCAGGAGACTAGCGGGAGTTGGTGAGCAGTTCTTC
cdr3_aa: CASRRLAGVGEQFF

j_call: TRBJ2-7
v_call: TRBV2
d_call: .
clone_size: .
cdr3_nt: TGTGCCAGCAGCTCTAGACAGTACTACGAGCAGTACTTC
cdr3_aa: CASSSRQYYEQYF

j_call: TRBJ2-7
v_call: TRBV28
d_call: .
clone_size: once
cdr3_nt: TGTGCCAGCAGAGTTTTGGGGCCCCTGTTTACCTACGAGCAGTACTTC
cdr3_aa: CASRVLGPLFTYEQYF

j_call: TRBJ1-2
v_call: TRBV5-5
d_call: TRBD1
clone_size: few
cdr3_nt: TGTGCCAGCAGGGCCGGACAGGGCTATGGCTACACCTTC
cdr3_aa: CASRAGQGYGYTF

j_call: TRBJ2-3
v_call: TRBV11-3
d_call: .
clone_size: .
cdr3_nt: TGTGCCAGCAGCTTAGATGCGGCCCAGACAGATACGCAGTATTTT
cdr3_aa: CASSLDAAQTDTQYF

j_call: TRBJ2-1
v_call: TRBV5-1
d_call: .
clone_size: .
cdr3_nt: TGCGCCAGCAGCTTGGGGCTCATAAACAATGAGCAGTTCTTC
cdr3_aa: CASSLGLINNEQFF

j_call: TRBJ2-1
v_call: TRBV28
d_call: .
clone_size: once
cdr3_nt: TGTGCCAGCACGGGCTCGGAGGACTACAATGAGCAGTTCTTC
cdr3_aa: CASTGSEDYNEQFF

j_call: TRBJ2-5
v_call: TRBV5-1
d_call: TRBD1
clone_size: .
cdr3_nt: TGCGCCAGCAGCCCGAACCCGACAGGGGGCGCGGAGACCCAGTACTTC
cdr3_aa: CASSPNPTGGAETQYF

j_call: TRBJ1-1
v_call: TRBV28
d_call: TRBD1
clone_size: .
cdr3_nt: TGTGCCAGCAGTTTAGGGACAGGAAGGCACACTGAAGCTTTCTTT
cdr3_aa: CASSLGTGRHTEAFF

j_call: TRBJ1-6
v_call: TRBV28
d_call: .
clone_size: once
cdr3_nt: TGTGCCAGCAGTTTTCAGACCAGGGGCTCACCCCTCCACTTT
cdr3_aa: CASSFQTRGSPLHF

j_call: TRBJ1-2
v_call: TRBV19
d_call: .
clone_size: .
cdr3_nt: TGTGCCAGTAGAGAGGGCTTCTATGGCTACACCTTC
cdr3_aa: CASREGFYGYTF

j_call: TRBJ1-6
v_call: TRBV5-4
d_call: TRBD1
clone_size: few
cdr3_nt: TGTGCCAGCAGCAAGGGACAGCCTTATAATTCACCCCTCCACTTT
cdr3_aa: CASSKGQPYNSPLHF

j_call: TRBJ1-1
v_call: TRBV30
d_call: .
clone_size: .
cdr3_nt: TGTGCCTGGAGTGTCGGCAGGGGTAACACTGAAGCTTTCTTT
cdr3_aa: CAWSVGRGNTEAFF

j_call: TRBJ2-1
v_call: TRBV29-1
d_call: TRBD1
clone_size: .
cdr3_nt: TGCAGCGTTGAAGAGAGACAGGGAAATGAGCAGTTCTTC
cdr3_aa: CSVEERQGNEQFF

j_call: TRBJ2-1
v_call: TRBV29-1
d_call: TRBD1
clone_size: once
cdr3_nt: TGCAGCGTTGAAGATATAGGACAGGCCGGACCGCAGTTCTTC
cdr3_aa: CSVEDIGQAGPQFF

j_call: TRBJ2-3
v_call: TRBV9
d_call: TRBD2
clone_size: .
cdr3_nt: TGTGCCAGCAGCGTAGGGGGAGCGGGAAGCACAGATACGCAGTATTTT
cdr3_aa: CASSVGGAGSTDTQYF

j_call: TRBJ1-1
v_call: TRBV12-3/TRBV12-4
d_call: .
clone_size: .
cdr3_nt: TGTGCCAGCAGTTTTGGGGGGGACACTGAAGCTTTCTTT
cdr3_aa: CASSFGGDTEAFF

j_call: TRBJ1-1
v_call: TRBV14
d_call: .
clone_size: .
cdr3_nt: TGTGCCAGCAGCTCACAGGGAACTGAAGCTTTCTTT
cdr3_aa: CASSSQGTEAFF

j_call: TRBJ1-5
v_call: TRBV28
d_call: .
clone_size: once
cdr3_nt: TGTGCCAGCAGCCCCAGGGTAGTGCATCAGCCCCAGCATTTT
cdr3_aa: CASSPRVVHQPQHF

j_call: TRBJ1-4
v_call: TRBV28
d_call: .
clone_size: .
cdr3_nt: TGTGCCAGCAGTACGGGCCAGGGTAATGAAAAACTGTTTTTT
cdr3_aa: CASSTGQGNEKLFF

j_call: TRBJ2-5
v_call: TRBV7-9
d_call: TRBD2
clone_size: .
cdr3_nt: TGTGCCAGCGCTGGGCCAGCGGGAGCCCAAGAGACCCAGTACTTC
cdr3_aa: CASAGPAGAQETQYF

j_call: TRBJ2-7
v_call: TRBV28
d_call: TRBD2
clone_size: .
cdr3_nt: TGTGCCAGCATCCCCCCCCCGGGACTAGCGGGAGAAAGCTCCTACGAGCAGTACTTC
cdr3_aa: CASIPPPGLAGESSYEQYF

j_call: TRBJ2-5
v_call: TRBV5-4
d_call: .
clone_size: .
cdr3_nt: TGTGCCAGCAGCTTTTTGTTCAAAGAGACCCAGTACTTC
cdr3_aa: CASSFLFKETQYF

j_call: TRBJ1-1
v_call: TRBV19
d_call: .
clone_size: .
cdr3_nt: TGTGCCAGTAGTCCAAGATACGGAGAGGCTTTCTTT
cdr3_aa: CASSPRYGEAFF

j_call: TRBJ1-2
v_call: TRBV7-9
d_call: TRBD1
clone_size: .
cdr3_nt: TGTGCCAGCAGCTTGGACAGGGGGCCTTATGGCTACACCTTC
cdr3_aa: CASSLDRGPYGYTF

j_call: TRBJ2-3
v_call: TRBV24-1
d_call: TRBD2
clone_size: .
cdr3_nt: TGTGCCACCTCGGGAGGTTCCACAGATACGCAGTATTTT
cdr3_aa: CATSGGSTDTQYF

j_call: TRBJ1-1
v_call: TRBV28
d_call: .
clone_size: .
cdr3_nt: TGTGTTCACTCCTCGACTAATATGAACACTGAAGCTTTCTTT
cdr3_aa: CVHSSTNMNTEAFF

j_call: TRBJ2-7
v_call: TRBV6-2/TRBV6-3
d_call: TRBD2
clone_size: .
cdr3_nt: TGTGCCAGCAGCCGTCTAGCGGGAGACCCCAACGAGCAGTACTTC
cdr3_aa: CASSRLAGDPNEQYF

j_call: TRBJ2-3
v_call: TRBV30
d_call: .
clone_size: .
cdr3_nt: TGTGCCTGGAGTCCTACACACAGCCGCTCCACAGATACGCAGTATTTT
cdr3_aa: CAWSPTHSRSTDTQYF

j_call: TRBJ1-2
v_call: TRBV30
d_call: TRBD1
clone_size: .
cdr3_nt: TGTGCCTGGAGAAGGGACAGGGGGCCTGACTATGGCTACACCTTC
cdr3_aa: CAWRRDRGPDYGYTF

j_call: TRBJ1-1
v_call: TRBV27
d_call: .
clone_size: .
cdr3_nt: TGTGCCAGCAGTTTATGGGGAAAGGCAGGGGCGGACACTGAAGCTTTCTTT
cdr3_aa: CASSLWGKAGADTEAFF

j_call: TRBJ2-2
v_call: TRBV5-1
d_call: .
clone_size: .
cdr3_nt: TGCGCCAGCAGCTTGCACGGAGGAAATTCAAACACCGGGGAGCTGTTTTTT
cdr3_aa: CASSLHGGNSNTGELFF

j_call: TRBJ1-4
v_call: TRBV11-3
d_call: .
clone_size: .
cdr3_nt: TGTGCCAGCAGCTTACGGCTAGATGAAAAACTGTTTTTT
cdr3_aa: CASSLRLDEKLFF

j_call: TRBJ2-6
v_call: TRBV10-3
d_call: TRBD1
clone_size: .
cdr3_nt: TGTGCCATCGGTCCGGGACAGGCCCACTCTGGGGCCAACGTCCTGACTTTC
cdr3_aa: CAIGPGQAHSGANVLTF

j_call: TRBJ1-6
v_call: TRBV11-2
d_call: .
clone_size: .
cdr3_nt: TGTGCCAGCAGCTTAGGCCTGGGAGGGCTTGGCGGACCCCTCCACTTT
cdr3_aa: CASSLGLGGLGGPLHF

j_call: TRBJ2-1
v_call: TRBV28
d_call: .
clone_size: once
cdr3_nt: TGTGCCAGCAGTTTGGAAGCCGGGATCGATGAGCAGTTCTTC
cdr3_aa: CASSLEAGIDEQFF

j_call: TRBJ2-7
v_call: TRBV5-1
d_call: TRBD1
clone_size: .
cdr3_nt: TGCGCCAGCAGCTCCGGACAGGGGTACGAGCAGTACTTC
cdr3_aa: CASSSGQGYEQYF

j_call: TRBJ2-7
v_call: TRBV3-1/TRBV3-2
d_call: .
clone_size: once
cdr3_nt: TGTGCCAGCAGCCCAATCACTAGAGGGGGATACGAGCAGTACTTC
cdr3_aa: CASSPITRGGYEQYF

j_call: TRBJ1-3
v_call: TRBV19
d_call: TRBD1
clone_size: .
cdr3_nt: TGTGCCATTGGGACAGGGACCTCTGGAAACACCATATATTTT
cdr3_aa: CAIGTGTSGNTIYF